The rows below give T cell receptor beta chains drawn from one sample of a study of CD8+ T cells in alopecia areata. Measured with immunoSEQ multiplex PCR; TCRdb has only the in-frame clones, and not every one. The sample includes some 180,000 clones, about 63% of them seen just once. The sequences come from CD4+ T cells sorted from blood, collected at week 0. The receptors shown here come from a human donor with alopecia areata. CDR3s include the opening cysteine and the closing phenylalanine or tryptophan. The D gene is left open where the match is weak. The size of a clone is reported for some rows only, either as once, few or many, or as a class for expanded clones.

NA NA TRBJ1-1 TRBV27 CASRIQGRGTEAFF TGTGCCAGTCGAATCCAGGGGCGGGGGACTGAAGCTTTCTTT
NA TRBD1 TRBJ1-1 TRBV18 CASSPTKVGTGGTEAFF TGTGCCAGCTCACCAACGAAGGTTGGGACAGGGGGAACTGAAGCTTTCTTT
NA NA TRBJ2-7 TRBV30 CAWTLDRLGEQYF TGTGCCTGGACTCTCGATCGTCTGGGCGAGCAGTACTTC
few NA TRBJ2-5 TRBV7-2 CASSPRLGETQYF TGTGCCAGCAGTCCCCGACTCGGAGAGACCCAGTACTTC
NA TRBD1 TRBJ1-1 TRBV30 CAWGDRDTEAFF TGTGCCTGGGGGGACAGGGACACTGAAGCTTTCTTT
NA NA TRBJ1-2 TRBV4-1 CASSQVAGMTNYGYTF TGCGCCAGCAGCCAAGTTGCGGGGATGACTAACTATGGCTACACCTTC
NA NA TRBJ2-7 TRBV7-2 CASSPVGAETYEQYF TGTGCCAGCAGCCCGGTGGGGGCCGAGACTTACGAGCAGTACTTC
few NA TRBJ2-7 TRBV7-2 CASRVPQGYEQYF TGTGCCAGCAGAGTCCCACAGGGCTACGAGCAGTACTTC
NA NA TRBJ1-2 TRBV7-7 CASSLSGGYTF TGTGCCAGCAGCTTATCGGGTGGCTACACCTTC
NA NA TRBJ2-3 TRBV15 CATSRDTDTQYF TGTGCCACCAGCAGAGACACAGATACGCAGTATTTT
NA NA TRBJ2-2 TRBV14 CASRRGGPGELFF TGTGCCAGCAGGAGAGGGGGACCCGGGGAGCTGTTTTTT
NA NA TRBJ1-5 TRBV6-5 CASSGQGYQPQHF TGTGCCAGCAGTGGGCAGGGCTATCAGCCCCAGCATTTT
NA NA TRBJ1-2 TRBV29-1 CSVRNPRGYTF TGCAGCGTACGGAACCCCCGTGGCTACACCTTC
NA NA TRBJ1-2 TRBV29-1 CSLRAINGYTF TGCAGCCTCAGGGCGATTAATGGCTACACCTTC
NA TRBD1 TRBJ1-2 TRBV5-1 CASSPTRDSFSYTF TGCGCCAGCAGCCCGACACGGGACAGCTTTTCCTACACCTTC
NA NA TRBJ2-4 TRBV4-3 CASSQDGGRQYF TGCGCCAGCAGCCAAGATGGAGGGCGACAGTACTTC
few NA TRBJ1-1 TRBV29-1 CSGHRAPNTEAFF TGCAGCGGACACCGGGCCCCGAACACTGAAGCTTTCTTT
NA NA TRBJ2-7 TRBV29-1 CSVGDAFYEQYF TGCAGCGTGGGGGACGCCTTCTACGAGCAGTACTTC
NA TRBD1 TRBJ1-2 TRBV6-6 CASSQTGFFYGYTF TGTGCCAGCAGTCAGACAGGGTTTTTCTATGGCTACACCTTC
NA NA TRBJ2-3 TRBV7-9 CASSLELGSDTQYF TGTGCCAGCAGCTTAGAATTAGGGTCGGATACGCAGTATTTT
NA NA TRBJ1-2 TRBV29-1 CSVGASNYGYTF TGCAGCGTTGGGGCTTCTAACTATGGCTACACCTTC
NA TRBD1 TRBJ1-5 TRBV29-1 CSVGTGAGQPQHF TGCAGCGTTGGGACAGGGGCGGGACAGCCCCAGCATTTT
few NA TRBJ1-2 TRBV6-1 CASRGAVGYTF TGTGCCAGCAGAGGGGCCGTCGGCTACACCTTC
few TRBD1 TRBJ2-5 TRBV5-6 CASSFGDRGNQETQYF TGTGCCAGCAGCTTTGGGGACAGGGGAAACCAAGAGACCCAGTACTTC
NA TRBD1 TRBJ2-2 TRBV29-1 CSVTGGANTGELFF TGCAGCGTGACAGGGGGGGCGAACACCGGGGAGCTGTTTTTT
few NA TRBJ2-7 TRBV13 CASRRQGSYEQYF TGTGCCAGCCGTAGGCAGGGGTCCTACGAGCAGTACTTC
NA NA TRBJ1-6 TRBV6-5 CASSYWEKSSPLHF TGTGCCAGCAGTTACTGGGAAAAAAGCTCACCCCTCCACTTT
NA NA TRBJ1-2 TRBV9 CASSVASGDPGYGYTF TGTGCCAGCAGCGTAGCCTCCGGGGATCCTGGCTATGGCTACACCTTC
NA NA TRBJ1-4 TRBV30 CAWSVYRAGEKLFF TGTGCCTGGAGTGTATACAGGGCTGGTGAAAAACTGTTTTTT
NA NA TRBJ2-4 TRBV18 CASSPPGRVLAKNIQYF TGTGCCAGCTCACCACCGGGCAGGGTTCTAGCCAAAAACATTCAGTACTTC
NA NA TRBJ2-7 TRBV2 CASSVESSYEQYF TGTGCCAGCAGTGTAGAAAGCTCCTACGAGCAGTACTTC
few TRBD1 TRBJ2-3 TRBV9 CASSALGQSWGTDTQYF TGTGCCAGCAGCGCATTGGGACAGTCGTGGGGCACAGATACGCAGTATTTT
few NA TRBJ2-2 TRBV29-1 CSVGDTGELFF TGCAGCGTGGGGGACACCGGGGAGCTGTTTTTT
once TRBD2 TRBJ2-3 TRBV7-8 CASSLRGESTDTQYF TGTGCCAGCAGCTTACGGGGGGAGAGCACAGATACGCAGTATTTT
NA TRBD1 TRBJ1-1 TRBV7-8 CASSPQTGMNTEAFF TGTGCCAGCAGCCCGCAGACAGGGATGAACACTGAAGCTTTCTTT
NA NA TRBJ1-4 TRBV6-5 CASGSGATNEKLFF TGTGCCAGCGGATCAGGGGCGACTAATGAAAAACTGTTTTTT
few TRBD2 TRBJ2-7 TRBV29-1 CSVEDLAGSTYEQYF TGCAGCGTTGAAGACCTAGCGGGGTCAACCTACGAGCAGTACTTC
NA TRBD2 TRBJ2-1 TRBV2 CASRKLAGGHEQFF TGTGCCAGCAGAAAACTAGCGGGGGGCCATGAGCAGTTCTTC
NA TRBD1 TRBJ1-2 TRBV7-9 CASSLARDSGWGYTF TGTGCCAGCAGCTTAGCTAGGGACAGCGGATGGGGCTACACCTTC
NA NA TRBJ1-2 TRBV30 CAWIPLNYGYTF TGTGCCTGGATTCCCCTTAACTATGGCTACACCTTC
once NA TRBJ1-6 TRBV27 CASSQPPPSPLHF TGTGCCAGCAGCCAACCTCCACCCTCACCCCTCCACTTT
few NA TRBJ1-1 TRBV28 CASSLSVRFYEAFF TGTGCCAGCAGTTTGTCGGTCAGGTTCTACGAAGCTTTCTTT
NA NA TRBJ1-5 TRBV15 CATSRDGGSQHF TGTGCCACCAGCAGAGATGGGGGGTCCCAGCATTTT
NA NA TRBJ2-5 TRBV27 CASRGAAQETQYF TGTGCCAGCAGGGGGGCGGCACAAGAGACCCAGTACTTC
NA TRBD1 TRBJ2-1 TRBV30 CAWTGQGTGNEQFF TGTGCCTGGACCGGACAGGGGACGGGGAATGAGCAGTTCTTC
NA NA TRBJ1-1 TRBV6-1 CASFKQENTEAFF TGTGCCAGCTTTAAACAGGAGAACACTGAAGCTTTCTTT
NA NA TRBJ1-1 TRBV6-5 CASGDTEAFF TGTGCCAGCGGGGACACTGAAGCTTTCTTT
few NA TRBJ1-2 TRBV6-6 CASSHQGGRDGYTF TGTGCCAGCAGTCACCAGGGTGGGAGGGATGGCTACACCTTC